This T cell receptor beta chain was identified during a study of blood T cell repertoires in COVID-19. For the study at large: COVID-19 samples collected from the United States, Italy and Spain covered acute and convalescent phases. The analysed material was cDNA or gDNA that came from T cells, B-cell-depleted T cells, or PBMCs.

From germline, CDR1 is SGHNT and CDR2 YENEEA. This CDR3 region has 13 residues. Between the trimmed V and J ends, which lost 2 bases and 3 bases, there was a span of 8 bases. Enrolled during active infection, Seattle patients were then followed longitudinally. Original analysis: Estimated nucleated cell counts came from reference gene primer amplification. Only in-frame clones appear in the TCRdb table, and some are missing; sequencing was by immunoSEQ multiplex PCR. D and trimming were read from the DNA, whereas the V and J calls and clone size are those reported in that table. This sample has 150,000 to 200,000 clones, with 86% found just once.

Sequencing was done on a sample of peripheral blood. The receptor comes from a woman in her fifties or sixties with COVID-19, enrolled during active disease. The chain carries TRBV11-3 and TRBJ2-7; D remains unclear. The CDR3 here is CASSLRAHYEQYF. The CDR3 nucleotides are TGTGCCAGCAGCTTAAGAGCGCACTACGAGCAGTACTTC.